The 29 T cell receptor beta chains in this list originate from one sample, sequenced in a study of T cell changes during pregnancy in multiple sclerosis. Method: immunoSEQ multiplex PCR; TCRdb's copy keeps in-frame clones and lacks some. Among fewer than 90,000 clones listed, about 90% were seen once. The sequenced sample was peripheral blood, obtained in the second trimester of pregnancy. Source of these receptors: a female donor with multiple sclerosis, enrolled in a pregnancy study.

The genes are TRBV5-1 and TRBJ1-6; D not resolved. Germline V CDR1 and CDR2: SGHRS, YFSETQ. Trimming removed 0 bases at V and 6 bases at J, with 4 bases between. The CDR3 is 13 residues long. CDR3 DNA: TGCGCCAGCAGCTTGGGAGGTAATTCACCCCTCCACTTT. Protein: CASSLGGNSPLHF.

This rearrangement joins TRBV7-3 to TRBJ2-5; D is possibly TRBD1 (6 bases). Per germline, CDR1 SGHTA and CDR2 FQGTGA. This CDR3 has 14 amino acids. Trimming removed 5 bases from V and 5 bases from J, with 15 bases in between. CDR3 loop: CASSPGPGVETQYF. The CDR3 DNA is TGTGCCAGCAGCCCGGGACCAGGGGTGGAGACCCAGTACTTC.

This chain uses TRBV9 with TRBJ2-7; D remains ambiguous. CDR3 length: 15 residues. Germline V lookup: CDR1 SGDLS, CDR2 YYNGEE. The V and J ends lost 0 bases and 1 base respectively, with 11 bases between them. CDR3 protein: CASSVVSDGSYEQYF. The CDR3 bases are TGTGCCAGCAGCGTAGTTTCCGACGGGTCCTACGAGCAGTACTTC.

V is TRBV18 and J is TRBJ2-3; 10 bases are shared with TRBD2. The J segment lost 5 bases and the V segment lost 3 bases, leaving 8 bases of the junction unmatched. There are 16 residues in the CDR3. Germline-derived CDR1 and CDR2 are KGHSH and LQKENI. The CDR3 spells CASSPKSGGVGDTQYF. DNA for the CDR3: TGTGCCAGCTCACCGAAGAGCGGGGGGGTAGGAGATACGCAGTATTTT.

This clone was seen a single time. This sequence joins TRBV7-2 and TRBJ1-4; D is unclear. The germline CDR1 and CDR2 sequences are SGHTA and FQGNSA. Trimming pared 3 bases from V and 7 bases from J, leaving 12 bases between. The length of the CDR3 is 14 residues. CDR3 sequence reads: CASSFGGSREKLFF. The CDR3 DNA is TGTGCCAGCAGCTTCGGAGGTTCGCGTGAAAAACTGTTTTTT.

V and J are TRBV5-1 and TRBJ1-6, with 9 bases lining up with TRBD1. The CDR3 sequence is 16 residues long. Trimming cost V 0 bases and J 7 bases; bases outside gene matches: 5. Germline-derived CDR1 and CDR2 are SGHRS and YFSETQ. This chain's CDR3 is CASSLATGTGNSPLHF. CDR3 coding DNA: TGCGCCAGCAGCTTGGCCACGGGGACAGGGAATTCACCCCTCCACTTT. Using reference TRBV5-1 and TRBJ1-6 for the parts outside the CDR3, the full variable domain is KAGVTQTPRYLIKTRGQQVTLSCSPISGHRSVSWYQQTPGQGLQFLFEYFSETQRNKGNFPGRFSGRQFSNSRSEMNVSTLELGDSALYLCASSLATGTGNSPLHFGNGTRLTVT.

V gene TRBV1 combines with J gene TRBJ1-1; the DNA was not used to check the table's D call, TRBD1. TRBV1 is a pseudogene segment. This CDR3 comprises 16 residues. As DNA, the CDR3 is TGCACCAGCAGCCAAGATAGAGCAGGGGAAAACACTGAAGCTTTCTTT. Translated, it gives CTSSQDRAGENTEAFF.

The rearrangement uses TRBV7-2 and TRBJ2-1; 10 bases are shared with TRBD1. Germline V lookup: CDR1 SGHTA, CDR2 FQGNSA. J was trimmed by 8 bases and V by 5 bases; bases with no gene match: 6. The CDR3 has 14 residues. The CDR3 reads CASSRPGQGYEQFF. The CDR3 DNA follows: TGTGCCAGCAGCCGTCCGGGACAGGGGTATGAGCAGTTCTTC.

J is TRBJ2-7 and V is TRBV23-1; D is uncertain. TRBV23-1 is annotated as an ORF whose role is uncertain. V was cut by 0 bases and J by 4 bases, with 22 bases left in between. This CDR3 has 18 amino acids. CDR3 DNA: TGCGCCAGCAGTCAATCGATTTCAGGTCCCCCGGTTGTTTACGAGCAGTACTTC. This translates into CASSQSISGPPVVYEQYF.

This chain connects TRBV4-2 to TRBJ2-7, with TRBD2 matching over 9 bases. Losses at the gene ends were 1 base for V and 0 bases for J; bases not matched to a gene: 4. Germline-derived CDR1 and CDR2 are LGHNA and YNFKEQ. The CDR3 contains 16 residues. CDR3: CASSQVAGGSSYEQYF. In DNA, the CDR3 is TGTGCCAGCAGCCAAGTGGCGGGGGGGAGCTCCTACGAGCAGTACTTC.

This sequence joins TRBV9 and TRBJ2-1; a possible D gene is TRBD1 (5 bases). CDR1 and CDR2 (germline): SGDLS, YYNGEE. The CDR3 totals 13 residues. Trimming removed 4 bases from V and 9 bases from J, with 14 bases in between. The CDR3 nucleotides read TGTGCCAGCAGCTCGTGGTGGCAGGGTGAGCAGTTCTTC. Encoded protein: CASSSWWQGEQFF.

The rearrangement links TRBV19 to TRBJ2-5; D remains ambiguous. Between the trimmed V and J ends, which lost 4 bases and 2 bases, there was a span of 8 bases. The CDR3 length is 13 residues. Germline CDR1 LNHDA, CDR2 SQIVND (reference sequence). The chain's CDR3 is CASSTVTQETQYF. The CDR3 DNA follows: TGTGCCAGTAGTACGGTCACTCAAGAGACCCAGTACTTC.

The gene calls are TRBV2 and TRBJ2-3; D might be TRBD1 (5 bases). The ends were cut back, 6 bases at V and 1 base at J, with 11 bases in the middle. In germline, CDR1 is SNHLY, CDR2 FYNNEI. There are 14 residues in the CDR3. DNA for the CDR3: TGTGCCAGCAGCCCCGGACACGGCACAGATACGCAGTATTTT. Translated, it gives CASSPGHGTDTQYF.

CDR3 protein: CGTGLGETQYF. The CDR3 coding sequence is TGTGGAACAGGGTTGGGCGAGACCCAGTACTTC. V and J are TRBV15 and TRBJ2-5, with a weak D call TRBD1 (6 bases). The V gene's germline CDR1 is LNHNV and CDR2 YYDKDF (reference sequence). This CDR3 region has 11 residues.

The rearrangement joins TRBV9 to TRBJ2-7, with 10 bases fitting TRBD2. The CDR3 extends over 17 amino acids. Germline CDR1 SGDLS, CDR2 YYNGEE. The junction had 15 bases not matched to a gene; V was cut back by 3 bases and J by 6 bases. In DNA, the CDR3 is TGTGCCAGCAGCGACGGTCCCGGGACTAGCGAGGGTTTCGAGCAGTACTTC. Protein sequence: CASSDGPGTSEGFEQYF.

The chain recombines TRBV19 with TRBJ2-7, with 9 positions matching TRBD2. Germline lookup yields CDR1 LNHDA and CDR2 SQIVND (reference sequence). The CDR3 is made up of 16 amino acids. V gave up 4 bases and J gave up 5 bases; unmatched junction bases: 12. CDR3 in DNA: TGTGCCAGTAGTACCTTAGCGGGGGCGACGCGCAACGAGCAGTACTTC. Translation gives CASSTLAGATRNEQYF.

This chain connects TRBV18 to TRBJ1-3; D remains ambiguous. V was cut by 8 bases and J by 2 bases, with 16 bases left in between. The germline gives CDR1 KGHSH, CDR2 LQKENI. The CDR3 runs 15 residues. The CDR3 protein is CASRPGVWAGNTIYF. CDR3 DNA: TGTGCCAGCCGCCCCGGGGTATGGGCTGGAAACACCATATATTTT.

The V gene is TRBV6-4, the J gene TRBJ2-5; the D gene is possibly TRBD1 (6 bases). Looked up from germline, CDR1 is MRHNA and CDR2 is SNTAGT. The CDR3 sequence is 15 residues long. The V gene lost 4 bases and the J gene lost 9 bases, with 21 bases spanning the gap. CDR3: CASSATPDLTGPQYF. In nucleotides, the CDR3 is TGTGCCAGCAGTGCCACTCCCGATCTGACAGGCCCCCAGTACTTC.

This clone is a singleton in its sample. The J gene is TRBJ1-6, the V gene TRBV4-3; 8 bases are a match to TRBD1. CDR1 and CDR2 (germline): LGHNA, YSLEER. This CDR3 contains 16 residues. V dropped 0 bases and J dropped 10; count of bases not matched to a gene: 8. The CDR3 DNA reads TGCGCCAGCAGCCAAGATAGGTGGGACAGGTTCTCACCCCTCCACTTT. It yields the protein CASSQDRWDRFSPLHF.

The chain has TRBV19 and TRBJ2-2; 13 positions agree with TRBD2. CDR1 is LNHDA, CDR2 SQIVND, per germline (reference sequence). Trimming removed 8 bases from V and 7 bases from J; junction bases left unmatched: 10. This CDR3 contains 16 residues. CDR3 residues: CASGLLAGGPGGELFF. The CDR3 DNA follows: TGTGCCAGTGGCTTACTAGCGGGGGGGCCCGGCGGGGAGCTGTTTTTT.

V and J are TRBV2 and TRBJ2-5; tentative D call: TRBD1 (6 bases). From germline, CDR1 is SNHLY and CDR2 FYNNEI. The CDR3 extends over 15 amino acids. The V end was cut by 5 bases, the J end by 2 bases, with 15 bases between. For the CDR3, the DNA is TGTGCCAGCAGTAAATCAGGGGCCCTTCAAGAGACCCAGTACTTC. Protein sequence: CASSKSGALQETQYF.

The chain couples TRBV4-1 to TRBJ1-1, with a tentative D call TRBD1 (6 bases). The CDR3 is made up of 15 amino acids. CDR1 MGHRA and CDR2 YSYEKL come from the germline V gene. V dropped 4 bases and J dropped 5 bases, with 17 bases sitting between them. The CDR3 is CASSRGPGGRTEAFF. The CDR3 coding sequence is TGCGCCAGCAGCCGGGGGCCGGGGGGCAGGACTGAAGCTTTCTTT.

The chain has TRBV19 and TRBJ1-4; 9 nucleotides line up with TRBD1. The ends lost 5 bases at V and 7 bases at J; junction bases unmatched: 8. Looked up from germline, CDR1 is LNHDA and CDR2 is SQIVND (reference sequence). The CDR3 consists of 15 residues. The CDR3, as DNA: TGTGCCAGTAGTCCCCCGGGACAGGGTGGTGAAAAACTGTTTTTT. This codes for CASSPPGQGGEKLFF.

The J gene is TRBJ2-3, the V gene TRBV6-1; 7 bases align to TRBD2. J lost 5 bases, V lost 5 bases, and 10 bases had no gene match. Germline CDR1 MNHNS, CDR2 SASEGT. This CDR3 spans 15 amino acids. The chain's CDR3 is CASSPRAGEGDTQYF. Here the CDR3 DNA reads TGTGCCAGCAGTCCCCGCGCGGGGGAAGGAGATACGCAGTATTTT.

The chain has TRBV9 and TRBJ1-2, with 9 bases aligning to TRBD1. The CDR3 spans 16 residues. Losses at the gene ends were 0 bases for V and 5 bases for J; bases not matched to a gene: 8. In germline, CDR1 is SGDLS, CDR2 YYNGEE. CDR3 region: CASSVDPTGGAYGYTF. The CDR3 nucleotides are TGTGCCAGCAGCGTAGACCCCACAGGGGGCGCGTATGGCTACACCTTC.

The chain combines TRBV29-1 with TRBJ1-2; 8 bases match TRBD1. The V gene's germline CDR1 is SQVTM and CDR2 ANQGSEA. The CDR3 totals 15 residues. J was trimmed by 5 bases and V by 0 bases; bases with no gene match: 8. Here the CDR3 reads CSVEDGGQGAYGYTF. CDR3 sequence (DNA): TGCAGCGTTGAAGATGGTGGCCAGGGGGCGTATGGCTACACCTTC.

The CDR3 sequence is CASSPSSSWNTEAFF. The CDR3 nucleotides read TGTGCCAGCAGTCCAAGCTCATCATGGAACACTGAAGCTTTCTTT. V is TRBV6-5 and J is TRBJ1-1; D gene ambiguous. This CDR3 region has 15 residues. Trimming removed 5 bases at V and 1 base at J, with 14 bases between. Germline V gives CDR1 MNHEY, CDR2 SVGAGI.

CDR3 protein: CATSQGPLGEKLFF. CDR3 in DNA: TGTGCCACCTCACAGGGCCCTCTAGGTGAAAAACTGTTTTTT. The chain employs TRBV2 and TRBJ1-4; D possibly corresponds to TRBD1 (6 bases). The CDR3 covers 14 residues. The V gene's germline CDR1 is SNHLY and CDR2 FYNNEI. The V and J ends lost 10 bases and 7 bases respectively, with 19 bases between them.

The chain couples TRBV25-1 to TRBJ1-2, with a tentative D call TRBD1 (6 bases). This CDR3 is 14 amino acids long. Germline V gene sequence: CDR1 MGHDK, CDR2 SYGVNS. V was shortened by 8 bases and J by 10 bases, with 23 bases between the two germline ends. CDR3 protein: CASDSGTPPGDYTF. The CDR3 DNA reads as TGTGCCAGCGACTCCGGGACACCTCCCGGAGACTACACCTTC.